This note documents a single T cell receptor (beta chain) sequence. Trimming took 5 bases from V and 4 from J; bases not matched to a gene: 5. The V gene's germline CDR1 is MNHEY and CDR2 SMNVEV (reference sequence). The CDR3 has 13 amino acids. These data are taken from a study of blood T cell repertoires in COVID-19. Libraries were prepared by immunoSEQ multiplex PCR; TCRdb keeps only in-frame clonotypes and omits some of them. This sample yields over 200,000 clones, of which approximately 81% are seen a single time; approximately 18% belongs to the top ten. The sample consisted of PBMCs or T cells enriched from blood (not recorded which). The chain combines TRBV27 with TRBJ2-7, with 7 bases identical to TRBD1. The sequence was obtained from a man aged 35 to 55 who had recovered from COVID-19. DNA of the CDR3: TGTGCCAGCAGTAAACAGGGGTCGTACGAGCAGTACTTC. Its translation: CASSKQGSYEQYF.